The sequence of this T cell receptor beta chain was determined in a study of T cells after yellow fever vaccination. The CDR3 extends over 15 amino acids. V shed 0 bases and J shed 8 bases, with 14 bases lying between them. Germline values: CDR1 SGHNT, CDR2 YYREEE (reference sequence). 5'RACE template switching added a universal primer site and UMIs to TCR cDNA. TCRdb ran MiXCR on the 5' RACE reads and lists one entry per CDR3 protein. This table holds about 350,000 distinct CDR3 sequences, approximately 10% found once. The rearrangement joins TRBV5-4 to TRBJ1-4; no clear D gene. The sequence was collected from a man between 18 and 29 years old who received the YFV17D yellow fever vaccine. Sequenced material: PBMCs, taken on the day of the first yellow fever vaccination. CDR3 sequence reads: CASSLGGSLREKLFF. CDR3 in DNA: TGTGCCAGCAGCTTGGGCGGGTCCCTACGGGAAAAACTGTTTTTT.